This TCR beta chain was captured by sequencing in a study of T cell responses to AZD1222 COVID-19 vaccine (dated by TCRdb to about 2021). About the study as a whole: AZD1222 recipients given second doses at about 4 weeks or at about 12 weeks were pooled, since spike-specific TCR depth and breadth were not found to differ between the two schedules. A total of 233 trial participants underwent TCR sequencing, of whom 207 had received two doses of AZD1222 and 26 had received two doses of the MenACWY control vaccine. Trial participants were enrolled by age into 18-55, 56-69 and 70-plus year subgroups, with about 150, 28 and 57 TCR-sequenced participants respectively.

The CDR3 regions of human TCRbeta chains were analyzed by immunosequencing. The study's processing was this. Repertoire TCRs were matched against a reference library of SARS-CoV-2-specific TCRs generated with the MIRA antigen-specificity platform. Breadth was defined as the fraction of unique TCRs that were SARS-CoV-2-associated. Depth was defined as the fraction of total T cells that were SARS-CoV-2-associated. Using the MIRA data, every spike-specific TCR was mapped to the spike region that the TCR reacted to and assigned to either a CD4 or a CD8 class. Log10-transformed breadth and depth values were compared by one-way ANOVA with Sidak's multiple comparisons tests. As stored in TCRdb, this immuneACCESS dataset retains in-frame rearrangements with V and J assigned. A fraction of the clones does not appear; measured against another copy, unresolved V genes explain less than half of the discrepancy, and the remainder lacks a known reason. D and trimming were read from the DNA, whereas the V and J calls and clone size are those reported in that table. Counted in this sample were some 89,000 clones; around 90% of them appeared once. The top ten clones comprise 2% to 2.5% of the sample.

Points on this clone: The target of this receptor is not known. No base quality information exists; no much larger clone differs at one position.

The germline V gene gives CDR1 as MGHDK and CDR2 as SYGVNS. From the cysteine through the phenylalanine, the CDR3 covers 14 amino acids. Only CDR3 DNA is held: 42 bases, read in frame from base 1. V and J lose 1 base and 4 bases, and a span of 9 bases separates them. Points the paper makes about the study in general: Conclusions about previously exposed vaccinees are limited because only five to seven AZD1222 recipients were SARS-CoV-2 seropositive at baseline. The 56-69-year group was small, and its depth increase did not reach significance, likely because of low power. The vaccine-associated CD4 TCRs covered the entire spike protein, and the dominant responses fell in regions 160-218 and 743-854. Most participants were white British and females outnumbered males, and the authors suggested that clonal diversity may have been underestimated. Because no day 14 peak-response samples were available, the repertoires could be characterized only after the peak T cell response. Reportedly, almost half of the unique spike-specific TCRs recognized epitopes lying outside the regions that are mutated in the B.1.351 and B.1.1.7 variants. Spike-specific TCR breadth and depth rose significantly after two AZD1222 doses compared with day 0 and with MenACWY recipients.

This specimen's time point label, per the study, means: baseline before first vaccination. Vaccinee samples were obtained from the UK trials COV001 and COV002, which included a single-blind randomized controlled phase 2/3 trial of AZD1222 (ChAdOx1 nCoV-19) in healthy adults. For TCRbeta chain sequencing, PBMC samples from trial participants were taken at day 0 and at day 28 after the second dose. Here the sequenced sample was peripheral blood, taken on day 0 of AZD1222 vaccination. The chain is encoded by TRBV25-1 joined to TRBJ2-3, with a tentative D gene TRBD2 over 5 matching bases. The sequence was obtained from an adult in good health. The DNA sequence reads TGTGCCAGCAGTGAATCGGGTAGCGCAGATACGCAGTATTTT. It translates as CASSESGSADTQYF.